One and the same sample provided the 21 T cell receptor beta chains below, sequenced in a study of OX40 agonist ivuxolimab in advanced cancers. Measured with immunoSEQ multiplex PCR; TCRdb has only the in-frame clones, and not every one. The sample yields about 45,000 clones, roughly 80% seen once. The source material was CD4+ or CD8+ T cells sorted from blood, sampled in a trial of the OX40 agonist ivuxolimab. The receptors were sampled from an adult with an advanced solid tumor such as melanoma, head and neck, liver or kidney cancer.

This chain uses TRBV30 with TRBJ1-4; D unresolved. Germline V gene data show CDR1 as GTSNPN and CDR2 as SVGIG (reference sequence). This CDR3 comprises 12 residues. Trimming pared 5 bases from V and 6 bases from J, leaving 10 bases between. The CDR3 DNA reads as TGTGCCTGGGGAAGGTCCTATGAAAAACTGTTTTTT. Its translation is CAWGRSYEKLFF.

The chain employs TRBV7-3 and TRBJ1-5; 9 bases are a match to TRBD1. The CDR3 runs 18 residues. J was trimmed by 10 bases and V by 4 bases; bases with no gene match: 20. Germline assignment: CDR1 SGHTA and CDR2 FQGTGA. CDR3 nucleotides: TGTGCCAGCAGCTCACCTCTCCCGGGACAGGGACCCGTAGTACCCCAGCATTTT. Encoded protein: CASSSPLPGQGPVVPQHF.

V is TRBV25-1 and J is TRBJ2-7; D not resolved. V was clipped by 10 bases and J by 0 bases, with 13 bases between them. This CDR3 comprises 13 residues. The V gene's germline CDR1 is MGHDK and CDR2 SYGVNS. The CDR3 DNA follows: TGTGCCACCTACTCGGGTTCCTCCTACGAGCAGTACTTC. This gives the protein CATYSGSSYEQYF.

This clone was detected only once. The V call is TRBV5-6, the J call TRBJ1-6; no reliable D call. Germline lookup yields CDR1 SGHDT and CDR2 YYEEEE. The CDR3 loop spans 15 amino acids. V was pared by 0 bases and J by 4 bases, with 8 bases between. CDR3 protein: CASSLVGVYNSPLHF. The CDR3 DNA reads TGTGCCAGCAGCTTGGTGGGCGTTTATAATTCACCCCTCCACTTT.

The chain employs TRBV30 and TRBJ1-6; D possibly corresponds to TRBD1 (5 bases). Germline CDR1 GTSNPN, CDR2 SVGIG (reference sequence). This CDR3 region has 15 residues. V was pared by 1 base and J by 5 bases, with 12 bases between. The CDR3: CAWSAGLGDNSPLHF. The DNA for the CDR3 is TGTGCCTGGAGTGCGGGGTTAGGGGATAATTCACCCCTCCACTTT.

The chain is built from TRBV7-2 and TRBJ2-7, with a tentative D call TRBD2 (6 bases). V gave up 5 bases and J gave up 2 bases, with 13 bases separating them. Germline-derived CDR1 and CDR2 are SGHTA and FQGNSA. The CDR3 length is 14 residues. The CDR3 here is CASSPGTLTYEQYF. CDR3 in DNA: TGTGCCAGCAGCCCAGGGACTCTAACCTACGAGCAGTACTTC.

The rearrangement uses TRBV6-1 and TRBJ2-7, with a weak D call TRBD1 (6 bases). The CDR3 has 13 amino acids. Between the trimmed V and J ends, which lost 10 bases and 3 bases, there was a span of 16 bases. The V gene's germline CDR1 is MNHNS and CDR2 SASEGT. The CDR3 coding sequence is TGTGCCACCACCACAGGGTTTATCTACGAGCAGTACTTC. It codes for CATTTGFIYEQYF.

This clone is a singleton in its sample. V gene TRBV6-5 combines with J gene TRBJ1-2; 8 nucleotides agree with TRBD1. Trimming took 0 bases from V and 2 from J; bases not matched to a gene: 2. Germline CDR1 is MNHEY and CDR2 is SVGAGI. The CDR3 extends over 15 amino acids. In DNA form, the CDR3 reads TGTGCCAGCAGTTACTCCACAGGGGGAAACTATGGCTACACCTTC. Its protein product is CASSYSTGGNYGYTF.

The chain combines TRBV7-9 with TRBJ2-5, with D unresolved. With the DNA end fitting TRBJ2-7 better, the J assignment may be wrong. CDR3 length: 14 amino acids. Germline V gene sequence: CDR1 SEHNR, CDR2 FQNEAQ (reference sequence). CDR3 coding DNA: TGTGCCAGCAGCTTAAGTTTCCCGGCCTACGAGCAGTACTTC. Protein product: CASSLSFPAYEQYF.

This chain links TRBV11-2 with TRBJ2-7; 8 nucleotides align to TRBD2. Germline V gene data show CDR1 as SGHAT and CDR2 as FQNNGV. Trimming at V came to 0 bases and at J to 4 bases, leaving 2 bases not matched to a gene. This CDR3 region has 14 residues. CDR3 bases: TGTGCCAGCAGCTTAGACCCTAGCGGGTACGAGCAGTACTTC. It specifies CASSLDPSGYEQYF.

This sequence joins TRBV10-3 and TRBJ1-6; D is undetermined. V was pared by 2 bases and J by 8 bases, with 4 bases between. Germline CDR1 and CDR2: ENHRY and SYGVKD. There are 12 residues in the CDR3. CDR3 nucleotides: TGTGCCATCAGTGAGATGGATTCACCCCTCCACTTT. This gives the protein CAISEMDSPLHF.

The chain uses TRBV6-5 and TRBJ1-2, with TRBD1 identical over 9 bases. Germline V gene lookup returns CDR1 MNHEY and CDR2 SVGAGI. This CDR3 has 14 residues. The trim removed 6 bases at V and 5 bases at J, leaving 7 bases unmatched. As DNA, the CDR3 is TGTGCCAGCAGAAGGACAGGGGTGGGGTATGGCTACACCTTC. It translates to CASRRTGVGYGYTF.

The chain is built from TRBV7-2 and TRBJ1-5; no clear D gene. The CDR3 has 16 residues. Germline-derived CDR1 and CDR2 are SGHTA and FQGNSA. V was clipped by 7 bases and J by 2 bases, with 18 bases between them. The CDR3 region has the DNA TGTGCCAGCACTCCCTCCTTCCATGTTGGCAATCAGCCCCAGCATTTT. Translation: CASTPSFHVGNQPQHF.

The CDR3 loop reads CAWSLETGRSNQPQHF. Written as DNA, the CDR3 is TGTGCCTGGAGTCTCGAGACAGGGCGTAGCAATCAGCCCCAGCATTTT. The chain employs TRBV30 and TRBJ1-5, with 7 bases identical to TRBD1. The V and J ends lost 2 bases and 0 bases, in that order; junction bases with no gene match: 7. In germline, CDR1 is GTSNPN, CDR2 SVGIG (reference sequence). The length of the CDR3 is 16 residues.

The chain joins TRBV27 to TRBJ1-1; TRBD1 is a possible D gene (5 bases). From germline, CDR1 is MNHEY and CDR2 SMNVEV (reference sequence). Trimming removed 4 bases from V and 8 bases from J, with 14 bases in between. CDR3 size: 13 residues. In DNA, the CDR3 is TGTGCCAGCAGTTCCCACAGGAGTACCGAAGCTTTCTTT. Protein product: CASSSHRSTEAFF.

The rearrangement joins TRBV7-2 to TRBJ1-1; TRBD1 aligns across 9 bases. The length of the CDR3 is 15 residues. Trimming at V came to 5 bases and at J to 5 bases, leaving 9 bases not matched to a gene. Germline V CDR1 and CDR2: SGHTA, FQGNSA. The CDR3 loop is CASSLQQGAITEAFF. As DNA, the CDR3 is TGTGCCAGCAGCCTCCAACAGGGGGCTATTACTGAAGCTTTCTTT. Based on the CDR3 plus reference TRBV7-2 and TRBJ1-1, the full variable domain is GAGVSQSPSNKVTEKGKDVELRCDPISGHTALYWYRQSLGQGLEFLIYFQGNSAPDKSGLPSDRFSAERTGGSVSTLTIQRTQQEDSAVYLCASSLQQGAITEAFFGQGTRLTVV.

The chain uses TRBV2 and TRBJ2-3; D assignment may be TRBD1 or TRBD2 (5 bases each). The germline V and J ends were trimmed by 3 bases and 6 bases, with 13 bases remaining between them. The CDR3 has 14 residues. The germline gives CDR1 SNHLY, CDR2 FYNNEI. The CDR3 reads CASSEGPGGDTQYF. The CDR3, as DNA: TGTGCCAGCAGTGAGGGGCCCGGCGGGGATACGCAGTATTTT.

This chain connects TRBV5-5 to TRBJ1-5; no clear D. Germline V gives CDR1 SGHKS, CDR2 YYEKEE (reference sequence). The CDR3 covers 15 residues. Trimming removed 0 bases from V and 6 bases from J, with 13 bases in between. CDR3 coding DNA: TGTGCCAGCAGCTTGGCCGGCTGGGTTGGTCAGCCCCAGCATTTT. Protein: CASSLAGWVGQPQHF.

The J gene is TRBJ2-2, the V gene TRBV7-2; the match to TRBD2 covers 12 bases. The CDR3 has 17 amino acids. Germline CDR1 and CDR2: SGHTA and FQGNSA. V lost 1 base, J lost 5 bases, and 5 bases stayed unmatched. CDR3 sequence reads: CASSLGGLAGRTGELFF. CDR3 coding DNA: TGTGCCAGCAGCTTAGGCGGACTAGCGGGGCGTACCGGGGAGCTGTTTTTT.

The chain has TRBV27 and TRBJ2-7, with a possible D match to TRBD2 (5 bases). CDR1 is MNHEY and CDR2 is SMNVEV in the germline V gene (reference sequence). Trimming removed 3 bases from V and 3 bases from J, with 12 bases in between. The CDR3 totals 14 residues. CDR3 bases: TGTGCCAGCAGTTTTGAGGGATCCCACTACGAGCAGTACTTC. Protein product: CASSFEGSHYEQYF.

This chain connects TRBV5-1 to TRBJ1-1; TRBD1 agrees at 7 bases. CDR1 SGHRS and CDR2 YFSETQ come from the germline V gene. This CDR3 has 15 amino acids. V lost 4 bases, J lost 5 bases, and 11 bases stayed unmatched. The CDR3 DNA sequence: TGCGCCAGCAGCGTACTAACAGGGGCTGCGACTGAAGCTTTCTTT. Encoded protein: CASSVLTGAATEAFF.